This T cell receptor (beta chain) appears in the sequencing data of a study of T cells in Graves' hyperthyroidism and ophthalmopathy. Any patient presenting with uncontrolled infection, other autoimmune disease, pregnancy or lactation was left out. TCR beta CDR3 regions were amplified from RNA. First-round RT-PCR of the TCR CDR3 relied on the HTBI primer set. A single record per CDR3 protein comes from TCRdb applying MiXCR to the multiplex PCR reads. This repertoire shows 500,000 to 650,000 distinct CDR3 sequences, about 14% found once; its top ten account for approximately 14%. CDR1 SGHTA and CDR2 FQGTGA come from the germline V gene. Unmatched junction bases numbered 6, after V lost 2 bases and J lost 5 bases. CDR3 length: 15 amino acids. This clonotype has at least ten counts.

The receptor was derived from a woman aged 40 to 55 with Graves' hyperthyroidism. Sequencing was performed on blood. J is TRBJ2-1 and V is TRBV7-3; 7 nucleotides match TRBD1. The CDR3 nucleotides read TGTGCCAGCAGCTTAGGTCGGCAGGGGGACAATGAGCAGTTCTTC. It specifies CASSLGRQGDNEQFF.